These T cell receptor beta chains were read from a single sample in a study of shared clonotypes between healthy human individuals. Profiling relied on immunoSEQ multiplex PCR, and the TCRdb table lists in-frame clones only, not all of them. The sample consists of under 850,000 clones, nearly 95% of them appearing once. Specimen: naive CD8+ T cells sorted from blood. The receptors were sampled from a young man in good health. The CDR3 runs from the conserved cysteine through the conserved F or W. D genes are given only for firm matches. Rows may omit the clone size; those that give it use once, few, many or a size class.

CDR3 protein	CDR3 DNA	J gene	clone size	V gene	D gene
CASSFSGQGNEQYF	TGTGCCAGCAGCTTTTCGGGACAGGGGAACGAGCAGTACTTC	TRBJ2-7	-	TRBV7-9	TRBD1
CASGRGTSGSFDNEQFF	TGTGCTAGTGGCCGCGGGACTAGCGGGAGTTTCGACAATGAGCAGTTCTTC	TRBJ2-1	-	TRBV12-5	TRBD2
CASSLSRTGVLGYTF	TGTGCCAGCAGTTTATCCCGGACAGGGGTTTTGGGCTACACCTTC	TRBJ1-2	-	TRBV27	TRBD1
CASSGGTEAFF	TGTGCCAGCAGTGGCGGTACTGAAGCTTTCTTT	TRBJ1-1	-	TRBV2	-
CASSLISGGPRNEQFF	TGTGCCAGCAGCTTAATATCCGGAGGCCCGCGCAATGAGCAGTTCTTC	TRBJ2-1	-	TRBV7-8	-
CASSPAGWREEEAFF	TGTGCCAGCAGTCCAGCAGGATGGAGGGAGGAAGAAGCTTTCTTT	TRBJ1-1	-	TRBV27	-
CASSNLPGQARYEQYF	TGTGCCAGCAGCAATTTACCGGGACAGGCCCGGTACGAGCAGTACTTC	TRBJ2-7	-	TRBV2	TRBD1
CASSLGQGAREKLFF	TGTGCCAGCAGCTTGGGACAGGGGGCCCGGGAAAAACTGTTTTTT	TRBJ1-4	-	TRBV13	TRBD1
CASSDPGASNQPQHF	TGCGCCAGCAGTGATCCGGGGGCGAGCAATCAGCCCCAGCATTTT	TRBJ1-5	-	TRBV10-2	-
CASSALSGGANGYTF	TGTGCCAGCAGCGCGTTATCAGGGGGCGCCAATGGCTACACCTTC	TRBJ1-2	once	TRBV9	TRBD1
CASSDTTSSGRIYNEQFF	TGTGCCAGCAGTGACACCACCTCTAGCGGGAGGATTTACAATGAGCAGTTCTTC	TRBJ2-1	-	TRBV2	TRBD2
CASSSPEGELYEQYF	TGTGCCAGCAGCTCCCCGGAGGGGGAACTGTACGAGCAGTACTTC	TRBJ2-7	-	TRBV11-2	-
CASKGTSSYEQYF	TGTGCCAGCAAGGGGACCAGCTCCTACGAGCAGTACTTC	TRBJ2-7	few	TRBV27	-
CASSQDRSGTFTDTQYF	TGCGCCAGCAGCCAAGATCGGTCCGGGACATTCACAGATACGCAGTATTTT	TRBJ2-3	-	TRBV4-3	-
CSAREGDGYTF	TGCAGTGCTAGAGAGGGGGATGGCTACACCTTC	TRBJ1-2	-	TRBV20-1	-
CASSEVKLADLTYEQYF	TGTGCCAGCAGTGAAGTCAAACTAGCGGACCTTACCTACGAGCAGTACTTC	TRBJ2-7	-	TRBV6-1	TRBD2
CASSFGLSSYNEQFF	TGTGCCAGCAGTTTTGGTCTAAGCTCCTACAATGAGCAGTTCTTC	TRBJ2-1	-	TRBV27	-